This is a list of T cell receptor beta chains from one sample in a study of identical twins. TCRdb passed the 5' RACE reads through MiXCR, listing each CDR3 protein once. The sample has 1.5 million to 2 million distinct CDR3 sequences, about 30% seen once. The sequencing sample was made of cord blood. The receptors originated from a newborn girl in good health. Each CDR3 is given with its conserved first and last residue. A D gene is named only where the DNA matches it firmly. Some rows have no size entry. The others give once, few or many, or a class for an expanded clone.

d_call cdr3_length clone_size j_call v_call cdr3_nt cdr3_aa
NA 16 few TRBJ2-1 TRBV5-1 TGCGCCAGCAGCTTGACACGGACACCCTCCTACAATGAGCAGTTCTTC CASSLTRTPSYNEQFF
NA 14 NA TRBJ2-5 TRBV29-1 TGCAGCGTTGAGGCGGGGAGTAGATTCAATGAGCAGTACTTC CSVEAGSRFNEQYF
NA 14 NA TRBJ2-7 TRBV20-1 TGCAGTGCTATAGCGTCTAGCTCCTACAATGAGCAGTACTTC CSAIASSSYNEQYF
NA 13 NA TRBJ2-1 TRBV21-1 TGTGCCAGCAGCAAAGAAGGGCTATGTGAGCAGTTCTTC CASSKEGLCEQFF
NA 14 NA TRBJ2-7 TRBV11-2 TGTGCCAGCAGCTTAAGGGGTCCAATTAACGAGCAGTACTTC CASSLRGPINEQYF
TRBD1 13 few TRBJ2-4 TRBV9 TGTGCCAGCAGCGTAGGGACAGGGAACATTCAGTACTTC CASSVGTGNIQYF
TRBD1 16 few TRBJ1-2 TRBV9 TGTGCCAGCGGACCGGGACAGATACCGAGAGACTATGGCTACACCTTC CASGPGQIPRDYGYTF
TRBD2 15 NA TRBJ2-7 TRBV20-1 TGCGGTGCTAGAGATCGGGCGGGAGTAGACGGCGAGCAGTACTTC CGARDRAGVDGEQYF
TRBD1 14 few TRBJ1-5 TRBV20-1 TGCAGTGCTAGAGAGGGACAGATGAATCAGCCCCAGCATTTT CSAREGQMNQPQHF
TRBD1 14 NA TRBJ1-2 TRBV20-1 TGCAGTGCTAGGCCGGGACAGGGGGTCTATGGCTACACCTTC CSARPGQGVYGYTF
NA 15 NA TRBJ1-1 TRBV5-1 TGCGCCAGCAGCGGTGAACAGGGAAGGTGGACTGAAGCTTTCTTT CASSGEQGRWTEAFF
NA 14 NA TRBJ2-7 TRBV28 TGTGCCAGCAGTCGCGCTTACGGGGCCTACGAGCAGTACTTC CASSRAYGAYEQYF
TRBD1 15 NA TRBJ1-5 TRBV20-1 TGCAGTGCTGGATGGACAGGGGGGGGCAATCAGCCCCAGCATTTT CSAGWTGGGNQPQHF
TRBD2 14 NA TRBJ2-3 TRBV6-2/TRBV6-3 TGTGCCGGCAGCCCACTAGCGGGCACAGATACGCAGTATTTT CAGSPLAGTDTQYF
TRBD1 17 NA TRBJ1-2 TRBV20-1 TGCAGTGCTAGGGCCACCGGAGGAGAAGGGGGCGGTATTGGCTACACCTTC CSARATGGEGGGIGYTF
NA 13 once TRBJ2-7 TRBV10-3 TGTGCCACTAGGCCGTTGGACGGGGACGAGCAGTACTTC CATRPLDGDEQYF
NA 14 many TRBJ2-1 TRBV24-1 TGTGCCACCAGTGATAACAAGCGGGACAATGAGCAGTTCTTC CATSDNKRDNEQFF